One sample yielded the 7 T cell receptor beta chains listed below, sequenced in a study of cytomegalovirus exposure and HLA in healthy donors. This PCR relied on a set of 60 Vbeta primers and 13 Jbeta primers. Produced via immunoSEQ multiplex PCR; TCRdb's table is partial and in-frame only. The data contain 200,000 to 300,000 clones, 78% of them singletons. The sequenced material came from PBMCs. All receptors come from a boy between 5 and 17 years old in good health and CMV-seronegative.

Turning to this clone: Its ends do not fully match the called genes, so a read error is possible. V gene TRBV30 combines with J gene TRBJ1-4; D gene ambiguous. Germline assignment: CDR1 GTSNPN and CDR2 SVGIG (reference sequence). The CDR3 is 12 amino acids. CDR3 in amino acids: CAWTNWGEKLFF. The CDR3 DNA is TGTGCCTGGACCAACTGGGGAGAAAAGCTGTTTTTT. Full variable domain (missing parts from reference TRBV30 and TRBJ1-4): SQTIHQWPATLVQPVGSPLSLECTVEGTSNPNLYWYRQAAGRGLQLLFYSVGIGQISSEVPQNLSASRPQDRQFILSSKKLLLSDSGFYLCAWTNWGEKLFFGSGTQLSVL.

V gene TRBV18 combines with J gene TRBJ2-7; no definite D call. The CDR3 sequence is 15 residues long. Germline CDR1 and CDR2: KGHSH and LQKENI. Trimming left V 3 bases short and J 3 bases short, with 15 bases between. CDR3 protein: CASSPTGTLGYEQYF. The CDR3 bases are TGTGCCAGCTCACCGACGGGTACGCTAGGCTACGAGCAGTACTTC. The whole variable domain, filled in from reference TRBV18 and TRBJ2-7, reads NAGVMQNPRHLVRRRGQEARLRCSPMKGHSHVYWYRQLPEEGLKFMVYLQKENIIDESGMPKERFSAEFPKEGPSILRIQQVVRGDSAAYFCASSPTGTLGYEQYFGPGTRLTVT.

The J gene is TRBJ1-1, the V gene TRBV4-1; D is perhaps TRBD1 (5 bases). This CDR3 has 17 residues. CDR1 is MGHRA and CDR2 is YSYEKL in the germline V gene. The V end was cut by 3 bases, the J end by 1 base, with 18 bases between. The CDR3 DNA follows: TGCGCCAGCAGCCAGGTCGCTCTGGGGCAACGGAACACTGAAGCTTTCTTT. Translation gives CASSQVALGQRNTEAFF.

This chain uses TRBV30 with TRBJ2-1, with TRBD2 matching 7 bases. The CDR3 totals 14 residues. Trimming removed 5 bases from V and 0 bases from J; junction bases left unmatched: 4. Germline CDR1 GTSNPN, CDR2 SVGIG (reference sequence). The CDR3 nucleotides are TGTGCCTGGGGAGGGGAGGGCTCCTACAATGAGCAGTTCTTC. Its translation: CAWGGEGSYNEQFF.

The chain couples TRBV19 to TRBJ1-4, with 7 nucleotides matching TRBD1. The J segment lost 8 bases and the V segment lost 6 bases, leaving 12 bases of the junction unmatched. The CDR3 contains 15 residues. Germline CDR1 is LNHDA and CDR2 is SQIVND (reference sequence). CDR3 sequence: CASRIRQGSGEKLFF. CDR3 coding DNA: TGTGCCAGTAGGATCCGACAGGGAAGCGGAGAAAAACTGTTTTTT.

V usage is TRBV19 and J usage is TRBJ1-1; no firm D call. The CDR3 is made up of 16 amino acids. V gave up 0 bases and J gave up 4 bases, with 15 bases separating them. Germline-derived CDR1 and CDR2 are LNHDA and SQIVND (reference sequence). CDR3 loop: CASSIEEGGVATEAFF. As DNA, the CDR3 is TGTGCCAGTAGTATAGAGGAGGGAGGAGTGGCCACTGAAGCTTTCTTT.

The rearrangement links TRBV4-1 to TRBJ1-5, with unresolved D. This CDR3 has 14 residues. Trimming stripped 0 bases from V and 6 bases from J, with 9 bases between. The germline V gene encodes CDR1 MGHRA and CDR2 YSYEKL. This CDR3 reads CASSQDGVGQPQHF. The CDR3 DNA is TGCGCCAGCAGCCAAGACGGAGTGGGTCAGCCCCAGCATTTT.